The TCR beta chain under discussion was sequenced for a study of blood T cell repertoires in COVID-19. As handled by the study authors: Reference gene primer amplification yielded estimated nucleated cell counts. Assay: immunoSEQ multiplex PCR; the TCRdb copy retains only in-frame clones and omits some. That table supplies the V and J calls and clone size; D and trimming were determined from the DNA. The sample has about 94,000 clones, more than 60% seen once. The CDR3 has 14 residues. CDR1 and CDR2 from the germline V gene are SNHLY and FYNNEI. V was pared by 8 bases and J by 2 bases, with 4 bases of the junction left unmatched.

The V and J genes are TRBV2 and TRBJ1-5; 9 bases map to TRBD1. The sequencing input was peripheral blood. This receptor was identified in a human donor in a cohort sampled during active COVID-19. The CDR3 region has the DNA TGTGCCAGCCTCCGGGACAGGGGCAATCAGCCCCAGCATTTT. It yields the protein CASLRDRGNQPQHF.